This T cell receptor (beta chain) appears in the sequencing data of a study of identical twins. Study-wide results and limits: Weaker excess twin sharing was seen among beta out-of-frame sequences.

This clonotype was observed a few times. What it binds is unknown. The V gene end was trimmed by 3 bases and the J gene end by 9 bases; junction bases not matched to a gene: 9. CDR3 length: 17 amino acids. Per germline, CDR1 MNHEY and CDR2 SVGAGI. TCRdb redid the calling of the 5' RACE reads with MiXCR, one entry per CDR3 protein. The table has 250,000 or so distinct CDR3 sequences, 6.5% to 9% seen once. This sample also belongs to another study, concerning yellow fever vaccine responses in identical twins.

The gene calls are TRBV6-5 and TRBJ2-1; 15 nucleotides match TRBD2. The sequence derives from a woman aged 18-29 years in good health. Sequencing input: CD8+ T cells sorted from blood. This chain's CDR3 is CASSYTGTSGGPVEQFF. In DNA form, the CDR3 reads TGTGCCAGCAGTTATACTGGGACTAGCGGGGGGCCGGTTGAGCAGTTCTTC.